The rows below give T cell receptor beta chains drawn from one sample of a study of blood T cell repertoires in COVID-19. Only in-frame clones appear in the TCRdb table, and some are missing; sequencing was by immunoSEQ multiplex PCR. There are 15,000 to 20,000 clones in the sample; 85% to 90% occur only once, and around 29% lies in the top ten. What was sequenced was peripheral blood. Receptors were obtained from a woman of 80 years or more with COVID-19, enrolled during active disease. Each CDR3 is given with its conserved first and last residue. Fields, in order: CDR3 protein, clone size, V gene, D gene. The D gene is left open where the match is weak. Expanded clones are given a class, and other clones once, few, many or no size at all.

CASRRQINQPQHF	-	TRBV2	-
CASSTQADTQYF	-	TRBV6-2/TRBV6-3	-
CASSSYSNQPQHF	-	TRBV28	-
CASSFQRGAGETQYF	-	TRBV7-2	TRBD2
CASSTGIRGNTEAFF	-	TRBV7-2	-
CASSSARQEAFF	-	TRBV11-3	-
CASRYRHRSAKNIQYF	-	TRBV19	-
CASRYDRAGELFF	-	TRBV5-6	TRBD1
CSVENGNSYNEQFF	-	TRBV29-1	-
CASSADRVQEYF	-	TRBV5-4	TRBD1
CASSLAVGGNTEAFF	few	TRBV7-9	-
CASSFRVEPQHF	few	TRBV28	-
CASSPTGTNYGYTF	-	TRBV6-1	TRBD1
CASSLSGGGSGLSKQFF	-	TRBV27	TRBD2
CAAVNSSGERGAYNEQFF	-	TRBV23-1	TRBD2
CASSLRDRVPEAFF	-	TRBV5-6	TRBD1
CASSLVGGSETQYF	-	TRBV5-6	-
CASSTQGVRSEAFF	-	TRBV6-5	TRBD1
CASSNRGNWLNNSPLHF	once	TRBV7-9	-
CATSEPLGRAVTNTQYF	-	TRBV24-1	-
CASKGSANTGELFF	-	TRBV6-4	-
CASSITGTRYNEQFF	-	TRBV19	-
CASSQGLAYTDTQYF	-	TRBV7-2	TRBD2
CASSLGGATEKLFF	-	TRBV5-1	TRBD1
CATSRRQGSYEQYF	-	TRBV15	TRBD1
CASSQDAGGPYEQYF	-	TRBV4-3	TRBD2
CASSNPGQGEEKLFF	-	TRBV6-6	TRBD1
CASSSGGVETQYF	-	TRBV6-2/TRBV6-3	-